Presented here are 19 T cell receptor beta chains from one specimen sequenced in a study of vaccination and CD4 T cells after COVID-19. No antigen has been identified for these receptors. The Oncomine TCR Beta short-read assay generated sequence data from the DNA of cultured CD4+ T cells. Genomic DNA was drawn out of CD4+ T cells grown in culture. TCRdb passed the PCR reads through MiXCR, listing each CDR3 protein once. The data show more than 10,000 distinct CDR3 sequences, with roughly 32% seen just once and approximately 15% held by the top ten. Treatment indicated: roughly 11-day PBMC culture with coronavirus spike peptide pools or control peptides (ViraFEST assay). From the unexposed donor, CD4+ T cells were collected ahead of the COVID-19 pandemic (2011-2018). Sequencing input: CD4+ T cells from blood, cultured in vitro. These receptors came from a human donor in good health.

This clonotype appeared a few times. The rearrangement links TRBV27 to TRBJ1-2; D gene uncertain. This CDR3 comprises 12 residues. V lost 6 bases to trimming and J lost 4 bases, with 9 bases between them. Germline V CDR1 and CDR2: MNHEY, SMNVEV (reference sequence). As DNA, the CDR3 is TGTGCCAGCAGGGGGTCGGCCTATGGCTACACCTTC. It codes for CASRGSAYGYTF.

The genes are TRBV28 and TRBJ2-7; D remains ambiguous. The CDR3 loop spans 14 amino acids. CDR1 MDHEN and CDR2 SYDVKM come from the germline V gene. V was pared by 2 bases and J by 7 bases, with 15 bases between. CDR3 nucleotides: TGTGCCAGCAGTTTACCTGTTTCTGTTTGGGAGCAGTACTTC. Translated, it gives CASSLPVSVWEQYF.

The CDR3 nucleotides are TGTGCCGGACGGCAGGGGGCTGGGAAAGAGACCCAGTACTTC. This sequence encodes CAGRQGAGKETQYF. The rearrangement joins TRBV30 to TRBJ2-5; 8 bases map to TRBD1. CDR1 GTSNPN and CDR2 SVGIG come from the germline V gene (reference sequence). CDR3 length: 14 residues. V shed 8 bases and J 3 bases; nucleotides not matched to a gene: 11.

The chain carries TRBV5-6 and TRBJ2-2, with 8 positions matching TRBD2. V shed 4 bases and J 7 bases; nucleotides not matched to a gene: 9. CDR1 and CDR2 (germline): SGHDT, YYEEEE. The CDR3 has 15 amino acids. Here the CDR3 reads CASSPAGGEIGELFF. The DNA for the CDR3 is TGTGCCAGCAGCCCCGCGGGGGGCGAAATCGGGGAGCTGTTTTTT.

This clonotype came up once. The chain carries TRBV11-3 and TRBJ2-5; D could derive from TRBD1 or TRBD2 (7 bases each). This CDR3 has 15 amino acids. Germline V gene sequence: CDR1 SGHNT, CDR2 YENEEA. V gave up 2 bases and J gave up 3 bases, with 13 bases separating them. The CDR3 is CASSLSQGGKETQYF. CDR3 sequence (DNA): TGTGCCAGCAGCTTATCTCAGGGGGGGAAAGAGACCCAGTACTTC.

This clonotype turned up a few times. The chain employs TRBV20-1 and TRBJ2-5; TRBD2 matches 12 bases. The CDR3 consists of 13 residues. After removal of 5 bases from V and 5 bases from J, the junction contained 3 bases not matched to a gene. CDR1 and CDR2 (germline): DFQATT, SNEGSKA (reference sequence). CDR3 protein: CSADLAGGETQYF. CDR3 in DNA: TGCAGTGCTGACCTAGCGGGAGGGGAGACCCAGTACTTC.

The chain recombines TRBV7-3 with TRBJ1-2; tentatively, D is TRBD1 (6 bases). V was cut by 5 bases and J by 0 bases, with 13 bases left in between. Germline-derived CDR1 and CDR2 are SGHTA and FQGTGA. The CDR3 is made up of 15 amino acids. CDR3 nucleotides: TGTGCCAGCAGCATCACAGGGTCCCCTAACTATGGCTACACCTTC. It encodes CASSITGSPNYGYTF. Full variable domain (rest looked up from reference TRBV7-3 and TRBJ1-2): GAGVSQTPSNKVTEKGKYVELRCDPISGHTALYWYRQSLGQGPEFLIYFQGTGAADDSGLPNDRFFAVRPEGSVSTLKIQRTERGDSAVYLCASSITGSPNYGYTFGSGTRLTVV.

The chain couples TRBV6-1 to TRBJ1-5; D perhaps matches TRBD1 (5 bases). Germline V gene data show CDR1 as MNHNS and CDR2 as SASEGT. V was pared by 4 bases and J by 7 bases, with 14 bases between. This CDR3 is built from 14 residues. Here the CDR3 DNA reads TGTGCCAGCAGTGTTGGGACGCGAGGGCAGCCCCAGCATTTT. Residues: CASSVGTRGQPQHF.

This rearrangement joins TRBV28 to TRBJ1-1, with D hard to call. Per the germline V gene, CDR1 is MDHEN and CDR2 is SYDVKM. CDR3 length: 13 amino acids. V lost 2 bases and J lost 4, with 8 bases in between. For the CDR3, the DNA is TGTGCCAGCAGTTTAACGGGGTCCACTGAAGCTTTCTTT. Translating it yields CASSLTGSTEAFF.

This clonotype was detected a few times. The CDR3 protein is CASLAGPYSNQPQHF. The CDR3 DNA is TGTGCCAGCTTAGCAGGGCCCTATAGCAATCAGCCCCAGCATTTT. This chain links TRBV12-3 or TRBV12-4 with TRBJ1-5, with D possibly being TRBD1 (5 bases). Trimming stripped 8 bases from V and 0 bases from J, with 14 bases between. The CDR3 has 15 residues.

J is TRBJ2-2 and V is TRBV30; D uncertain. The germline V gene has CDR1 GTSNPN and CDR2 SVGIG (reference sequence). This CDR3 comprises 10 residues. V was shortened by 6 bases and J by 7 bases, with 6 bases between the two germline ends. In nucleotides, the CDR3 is TGTGCCTGCGGAGACGGGGAGCTGTTTTTT. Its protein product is CACGDGELFF.

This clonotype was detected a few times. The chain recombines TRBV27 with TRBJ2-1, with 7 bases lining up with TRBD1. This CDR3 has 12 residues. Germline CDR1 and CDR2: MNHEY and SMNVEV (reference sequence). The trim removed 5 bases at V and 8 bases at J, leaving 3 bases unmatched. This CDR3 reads CASSQGVDEQFF. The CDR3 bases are TGTGCCAGCAGTCAGGGGGTCGATGAGCAGTTCTTC.

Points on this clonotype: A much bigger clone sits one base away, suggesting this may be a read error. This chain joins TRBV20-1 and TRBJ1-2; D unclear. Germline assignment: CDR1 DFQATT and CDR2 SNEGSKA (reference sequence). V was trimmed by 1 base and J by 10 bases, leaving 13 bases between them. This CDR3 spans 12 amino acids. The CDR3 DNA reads TGCAGTGCTAGAGGAGGCCCACTCATCTACACCTTC. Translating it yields CSARGGPLIYTF.

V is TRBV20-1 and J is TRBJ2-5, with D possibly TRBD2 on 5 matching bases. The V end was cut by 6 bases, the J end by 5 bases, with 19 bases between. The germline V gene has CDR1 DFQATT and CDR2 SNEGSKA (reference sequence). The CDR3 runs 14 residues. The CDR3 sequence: CSAVDSLTRETQYF. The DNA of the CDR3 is TGCAGTGCCGTGGACTCCCTCACCCGGGAGACCCAGTACTTC.

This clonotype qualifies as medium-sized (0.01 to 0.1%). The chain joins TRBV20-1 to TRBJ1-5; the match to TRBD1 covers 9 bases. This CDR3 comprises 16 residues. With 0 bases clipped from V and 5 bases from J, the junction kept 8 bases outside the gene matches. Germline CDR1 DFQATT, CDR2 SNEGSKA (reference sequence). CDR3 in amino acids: CSARDPNGDRDQPQHF. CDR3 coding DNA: TGCAGTGCTAGAGACCCGAATGGGGACAGGGATCAGCCCCAGCATTTT.

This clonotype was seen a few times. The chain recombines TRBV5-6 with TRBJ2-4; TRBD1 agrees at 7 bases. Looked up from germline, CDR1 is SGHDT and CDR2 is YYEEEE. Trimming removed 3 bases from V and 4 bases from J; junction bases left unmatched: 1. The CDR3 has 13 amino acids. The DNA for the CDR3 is TGTGCCAGCAGCTGGGGACAGAAAAACATTCAGTACTTC. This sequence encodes CASSWGQKNIQYF.

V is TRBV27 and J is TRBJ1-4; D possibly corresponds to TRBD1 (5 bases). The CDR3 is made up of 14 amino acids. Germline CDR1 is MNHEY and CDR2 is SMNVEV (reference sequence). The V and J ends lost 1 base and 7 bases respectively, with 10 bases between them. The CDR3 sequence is CASSLWGGGEKLFF. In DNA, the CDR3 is TGTGCCAGCAGTTTATGGGGGGGTGGTGAAAAACTGTTTTTT.

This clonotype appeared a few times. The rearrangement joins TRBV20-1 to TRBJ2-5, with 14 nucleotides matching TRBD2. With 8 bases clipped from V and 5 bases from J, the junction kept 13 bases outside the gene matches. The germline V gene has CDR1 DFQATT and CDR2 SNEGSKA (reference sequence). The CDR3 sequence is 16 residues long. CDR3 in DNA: TGCAGTATGTATGGGACTAGCGGGAGACTAAGGGAGACCCAGTACTTC. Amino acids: CSMYGTSGRLRETQYF.

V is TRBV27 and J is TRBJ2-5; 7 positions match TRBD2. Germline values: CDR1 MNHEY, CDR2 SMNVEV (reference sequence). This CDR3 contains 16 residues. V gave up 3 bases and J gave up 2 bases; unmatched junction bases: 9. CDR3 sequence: CASSFMGGSSQETQYF. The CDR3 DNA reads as TGTGCCAGCAGTTTTATGGGCGGGAGTTCTCAAGAGACCCAGTACTTC.